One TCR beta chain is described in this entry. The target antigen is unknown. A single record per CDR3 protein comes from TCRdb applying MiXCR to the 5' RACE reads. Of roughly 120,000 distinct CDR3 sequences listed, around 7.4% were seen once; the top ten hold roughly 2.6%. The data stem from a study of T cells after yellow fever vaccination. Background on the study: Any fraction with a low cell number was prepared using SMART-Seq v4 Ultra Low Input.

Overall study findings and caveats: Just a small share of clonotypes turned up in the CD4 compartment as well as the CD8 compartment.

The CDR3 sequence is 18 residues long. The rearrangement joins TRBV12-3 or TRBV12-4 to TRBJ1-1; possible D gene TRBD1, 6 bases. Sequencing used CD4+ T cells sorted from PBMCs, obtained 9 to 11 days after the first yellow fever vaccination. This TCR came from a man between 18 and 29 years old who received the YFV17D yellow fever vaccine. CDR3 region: CTCSLARSLARGRTEAFF. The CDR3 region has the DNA TGTACCTGCAGTTTAGCCCGCAGCTTAGCCAGGGGACGAACTGAAGCTTTCTTT.